The 5 T cell receptor beta chains in this list originate from one sample, sequenced in a study of blood T cell repertoires in COVID-19. The protocol was immunoSEQ multiplex PCR, while the TCRdb copy is restricted to in-frame clones and leaves out a portion. This sample yields 180,000 or so clones, of which around nine tenths are seen a single time; roughly 3.3% belongs to the top ten. What was sequenced was peripheral blood. The receptors derive from a man between 65 and 79 years old with acute or convalescent COVID-19.

The rearrangement links TRBV14 to TRBJ2-6, with D possibly being TRBD2 (6 bases). CDR3 length: 16 residues. Trimming cost V 0 bases and J 10 bases, with 16 bases left between them. Germline V gene data show CDR1 as SGHDN and CDR2 as FVKESK. The CDR3 DNA follows: TGTGCCAGCAGCCAAGATGTACGGAGGGGATATAACGTCCTGACTTTC. The encoded protein is CASSQDVRRGYNVLTF.

This clone has only one observation. The chain has TRBV3-1 (or the pseudogene TRBV3-2) and TRBJ2-1; 11 bases are shared with TRBD2. V dropped 2 bases and J dropped 8; count of bases not matched to a gene: 5. Germline V gene sequence: CDR1 LGHDT, CDR2 YNNKEL (reference sequence). The CDR3 contains 15 residues. The CDR3 protein is CASSQTSGSSYEQFF. In nucleotides, the CDR3 is TGTGCCAGCAGCCAAACTAGCGGGAGTTCTTATGAGCAGTTCTTC.

The J gene is TRBJ2-7, the V gene TRBV29-1; unclear D gene. The CDR3 loop spans 11 amino acids. CDR1 and CDR2 from the germline V gene are SQVTM and ANQGSEA. V was pared by 4 bases and J by 5 bases, with 9 bases between. In nucleotides, the CDR3 is TGCAGCGTTGCGAATGGCAACGAGCAGTACTTC. Amino acid sequence: CSVANGNEQYF.

This rearrangement joins TRBV7-9 to TRBJ1-5; D perhaps matches TRBD1 (6 bases). CDR1 is SEHNR and CDR2 is FQNEAQ in the germline V gene (reference sequence). Trimming left V 2 bases short and J 5 bases short, with 10 bases between. This CDR3 region has 14 residues. The CDR3 protein is CASSLSGADQPQHF. The CDR3 DNA sequence: TGTGCCAGCAGCTTATCAGGGGCGGATCAGCCCCAGCATTTT.

The V and J genes are TRBV18 and TRBJ1-2; D may be TRBD1 (5 bases). CDR1 and CDR2 (germline): KGHSH, LQKENI. The CDR3 contains 15 residues. Trimming removed 1 base from V and 0 bases from J, with 9 bases in between. For the CDR3, the DNA is TGTGCCAGCTCACCACGAGGGGACTCTAACTATGGCTACACCTTC. This codes for CASSPRGDSNYGYTF.